Sequencing of this T cell receptor beta chain was carried out in a study of identical twins (dated by TCRdb to the mid-2010s). Background on the whole study: To test whether fetal clonotypes persist, this study deep-sequenced TCR alpha and beta repertoires from monozygotic twins, from unrelated adults of various ages, and from cord blood. To rule out contamination, the twin experiments were replicated at different times with different library preparation protocols.

The method was 5' RACE. The run used an Illumina HiSeq 2000. A universal primer binding site was introduced by template switching, and a unique molecular identifier was present in the final cDNA, enabling accurate counting of TCR cDNA molecules. Specific primers in the conserved constant-segment region were used to synthesize first-strand cDNA for the TCR alpha and beta chains. To control for contamination, every cDNA library was double barcoded, receiving both a SMART-Mk sample barcode and Illumina barcodes. Two successive PCR steps introduced TruSeq adapter sequences along with Illumina sample barcodes. TCR alpha and beta cDNA libraries were sequenced on the Illumina HiSeq platform with custom primers. The paper's processing steps were these. MiGEC was used to process raw reads and extract unique molecular identifiers, and MiXCR was used to find CDR3 positions. For each individual, recombination models were inferred using an EM algorithm with the repgenHMM and IGoR tools. Shared clonotypes were analyzed with the tcR package in R, and sharing was normalized by the product of cloneset sizes. To study raw recombination free of thymic and clonal selection effects, out-of-frame nonproductive sequences were analyzed. The raw public reads went through TCRdb reprocessing: fastp at Q25, MiXCR clone calling, in-frame beta chains kept. Here each entry gathers all rows of one CDR3 protein and keeps the most common genes and DNA. V and J calls and clone size were set by TCRdb, not the authors. Across this sample there are 250,000 or so distinct CDR3 sequences, with 7% seen only once. The top ten hold roughly 3.4% of the sample.

This clonotype turned up a few times. The clone's antigen remains unknown. The input lacks base qualities; no much larger clone sits a single base away. Every donor was a healthy Caucasian. Three pairs of female monozygotic twins, all aged roughly 18 to 29 years, were included in the twin cohort. Miltenyi CD45RO+ enrichment and human naive T-cell isolation kits were used to isolate memory (CD45RO+) and naive T cells from PBMC. Points the paper makes about the study in general: Fewer insertions were carried by abundant cord blood beta clonotypes, a similar but weaker trend appeared in young adult naive repertoires, and no such trend appeared in memory repertoires. Invariant T cells such as MAIT and iNKT could partly confound zero-insertion analyses, although diverse VJ usage argued against such confounding for most clonotypes. Compared with coincidental sharing between unrelated individuals, out-of-frame TCR alpha sequences shared between twins showed an excess of sequences with low generation probability. In monozygotic twins, out-of-frame TCR alpha sharing was systematically underestimated by recombination models, although the models agreed with sharing between unrelated individuals. Because the same donors could not be followed over many years, the conclusions depended on cross-sectional statistical analysis. A weaker excess of twin sharing was found in beta out-of-frame sequences because the signal-to-noise ratio was lowered by fewer shared sequences.

The sample was also reused in another study, on yellow fever vaccine responses in identical twins. As described in the second report: The authors reported that the T cell response to vaccination in identical twins appeared partly convergent and partly personalized. Focusing on identical twins, the study followed the T cell clones that responded to the vaccine, and did so with precision.

The sequenced sample was memory (CD45RO+) T cells sorted from blood. The sample's cell subset or site label, in plain terms: CD45RO+ enriched T cells. The source of this sequence is a woman under 30 in good health.

CDR3 protein: CASSDTGGGTGELFF. DNA sequence: TGTGCCAGCAGTGACACAGGGGGTGGCACCGGGGAGCTGTTTTTT. The rearrangement joined TRBV2 to TRBJ2-2, with TRBD1 identical over 8 junction bases. Counted from cysteine to phenylalanine, this CDR3 has 15 amino acids. Just the 45-base CDR3 DNA is kept, in frame starting at base 1. CDR1 SNHLY and CDR2 FYNNEI are derived from the germline V gene. At the junction V is shortened by 3 bases and J by 4 bases; bases outside the gene matches: 4.